Shown below are 2 T cell receptor beta chains from a single sample sequenced in a study of T cells in women clearing cervical HPV infection. Profiled with immunoSEQ multiplex PCR; TCRdb holds only in-frame clones, not every one. The sample table sets out 25,000 to 35,000 clones. The material sequenced was blood buffy coat. Receptor source: a woman between 18 and 70 years old with a cervical HPV16 infection that either progressed to CIN3+ or cleared (not recorded which).

With regard to this clone: The sequence runs out 3 residues before the end of the CDR3; the remainder is reconstructed from the germline J gene. The chain employs TRBV2 and TRBJ1-1; D uncertain. This CDR3 is built from 11 residues. CDR1 is SNHLY and CDR2 is FYNNEI in the germline V gene. CDR3 loop: CASSHDIDAFF. The CDR3 bases that were read are TGTGCCAGCAGCCACGACATTGAC. Full variable domain (remainder filled in from reference TRBV2 and TRBJ1-1): EPEVTQTPSHQVTQMGQEVILRCVPISNHLYFYWYRQILGQKVEFLVSFYNNEISEKSEIFDDQFSVERPDGSNFTLKIRSTKLEDSAMYFCASSHDIDAFFGQGTRLTVV.

Note on this clone: The read stops 3 residues short of the end of the CDR3; the missing end is completed from the germline J gene. This rearrangement joins TRBV29-1 to TRBJ1-1, with 7 nucleotides matching TRBD1. Unmatched junction bases numbered 3, after V lost 8 bases and J lost 0 bases. The CDR3 length is 12 residues. Looked up from germline, CDR1 is SQVTM and CDR2 is ANQGSEA. CDR3 bases read: TGCAGCTCAGGGGGAATGAACACTGAA. Its translation is CSSGGMNTE. The complete CDR3 sequence is CSSGGMNTEAFF.